The 24 T cell receptor beta chains below all came from one sample that was sequenced in a study of blood T cell repertoires in COVID-19. The protocol was immunoSEQ multiplex PCR, while the TCRdb copy is restricted to in-frame clones and leaves out a portion. Here the sample spans hundreds of thousands of clones, roughly 88% being singletons. Input material: peripheral blood. Source of these receptors: a man at least 80 years old with acute or convalescent COVID-19.

The chain combines TRBV7-2 with TRBJ2-6, with D possibly matching TRBD2 (6 bases). The germline CDR1 and CDR2 sequences are SGHTA and FQGNSA. CDR3 length: 15 residues. V lost 5 bases, J lost 9 bases, and 17 bases lay in between. In DNA, the CDR3 is TGTGCCAGCAGCCTTCGTTTTGGGGAGGTCAACGTCCTGACTTTC. Its translation is CASSLRFGEVNVLTF.

The rearrangement joins TRBV6-6 to TRBJ2-7, with 11 bases matching TRBD2. The V gene end was trimmed by 4 bases and the J gene end by 0 bases; junction bases not matched to a gene: 5. The CDR3 totals 16 residues. Germline values: CDR1 MNHNY, CDR2 SVGAGI (reference sequence). CDR3 sequence: CASSLAGGLPSYEQYF. The DNA for the CDR3 is TGTGCCAGCAGTTTAGCGGGAGGGCTACCCTCCTACGAGCAGTACTTC.

The chain couples TRBV28 to TRBJ1-6, with 7 bases fitting TRBD1. The CDR3 is 16 residues long. Germline CDR1 reads MDHEN; CDR2 reads SYDVKM. Unmatched junction bases numbered 6, after V lost 6 bases and J lost 1 base. The CDR3 reads CASSSGGGSYNSPLHF. The CDR3 DNA follows: TGTGCCAGCAGCTCAGGGGGAGGATCCTATAATTCACCCCTCCACTTT.

This sequence joins TRBV2 and TRBJ1-5; 9 positions agree with TRBD1. The trim removed 7 bases at V and 1 base at J, leaving 5 bases unmatched. The CDR3 sequence is 15 residues long. Germline loops: CDR1 SNHLY, CDR2 FYNNEI. CDR3 loop: CASTRDRESNQPQHF. Written as DNA, the CDR3 is TGTGCCAGCACACGGGACAGGGAAAGCAATCAGCCCCAGCATTTT.

The chain has TRBV10-1 and TRBJ1-6; possible D gene TRBD1, 6 bases. V was trimmed by 3 bases and J by 9 bases, leaving 15 bases between them. The CDR3 is 15 residues long. Germline CDR1 is WNHNN and CDR2 is SYGVQD (reference sequence). The CDR3 region has the DNA TGCGCCAGCAGTGAAAGCCCCGGGACATTTTCACCCCTCCACTTT. It specifies CASSESPGTFSPLHF.

The genes are TRBV18 and TRBJ1-1; no firm D call. In germline, CDR1 is KGHSH, CDR2 LQKENI. V lost 6 bases to trimming and J lost 0 bases, with 11 bases between them. The CDR3 loop spans 14 amino acids. This chain's CDR3 is CASSRGSMNTEAFF. The CDR3 nucleotides are TGTGCCAGCTCCCGAGGATCCATGAACACTGAAGCTTTCTTT. Full variable domain (remainder filled in from reference TRBV18 and TRBJ1-1): NAGVMQNPRHLVRRRGQEARLRCSPMKGHSHVYWYRQLPEEGLKFMVYLQKENIIDESGMPKERFSAEFPKEGPSILRIQQVVRGDSAAYFCASSRGSMNTEAFFGQGTRLTVV.

This clone has only one observation. The V and J genes are TRBV19 and TRBJ1-5; D is possibly TRBD1 (6 bases). The length of the CDR3 is 13 residues. The germline V gene has CDR1 LNHDA and CDR2 SQIVND (reference sequence). V gave up 7 bases and J gave up 6 bases, with 13 bases separating them. CDR3 protein: CASNIQGRQPQHF. As DNA, the CDR3 is TGTGCCAGTAACATACAGGGACGTCAGCCCCAGCATTTT.

J is TRBJ2-2 and V is TRBV5-1; D call uncertain. The CDR3 is 14 amino acids. The germline gives CDR1 SGHRS, CDR2 YFSETQ. V was clipped by 0 bases and J by 6 bases, with 9 bases between them. The CDR3 region is CASSLVQESGELFF. CDR3 nucleotide sequence: TGCGCCAGCAGCTTGGTTCAGGAATCCGGGGAGCTGTTTTTT. The complete variable domain, with remaining parts taken from reference TRBV5-1 and TRBJ2-2, reads KAGVTQTPRYLIKTRGQQVTLSCSPISGHRSVSWYQQTPGQGLQFLFEYFSETQRNKGNFPGRFSGRQFSNSRSEMNVSTLELGDSALYLCASSLVQESGELFFGEGSRLTVL.

V gene TRBV3-1 (or the pseudogene TRBV3-2) combines with J gene TRBJ1-1; D is uncertain. V was trimmed by 1 base and J by 3 bases, leaving 9 bases between them. The CDR3 is 14 residues long. Germline CDR1 is LGHDT and CDR2 is YNNKEL (reference sequence). This CDR3 reads CASSQAIQDTEAFF. CDR3 nucleotide sequence: TGTGCCAGCAGCCAAGCGATCCAGGACACTGAAGCTTTCTTT.

The V call is TRBV6-6, the J call TRBJ1-3; D perhaps matches TRBD1 (5 bases). Germline V gives CDR1 MNHNY, CDR2 SVGAGI (reference sequence). The V end was cut by 2 bases, the J end by 0 bases, with 11 bases between. There are 16 residues in the CDR3. The CDR3 bases are TGTGCCAGCAGTTACGGGGGGACCTACTCTGGAAACACCATATATTTT. Protein: CASSYGGTYSGNTIYF.

The chain carries TRBV25-1 and TRBJ1-5, with D unresolved. The CDR3 extends over 13 amino acids. Looked up from germline, CDR1 is MGHDK and CDR2 is SYGVNS. V was cut by 3 bases and J by 4 bases, with 7 bases left in between. The CDR3 sequence is CASSDSKNQPQHF. CDR3 nucleotide sequence: TGTGCCAGCAGTGACAGTAAAAATCAGCCCCAGCATTTT.

The chain employs TRBV2 and TRBJ1-2; 8 bases match TRBD1. The V and J ends lost 11 bases and 4 bases, in that order; junction bases with no gene match: 12. The CDR3 is 14 amino acids. The germline CDR1 and CDR2 sequences are SNHLY and FYNNEI. As DNA, the CDR3 is TGTGCCTTACAGGGACAGGTAGAGGGCTATGGCTACACCTTC. Translating gives CALQGQVEGYGYTF.

This chain links TRBV20-1 with TRBJ2-7; 12 bases match TRBD2. This CDR3 region has 14 residues. J gave up 4 bases and V 3 bases, and 4 bases lay outside the gene matches. Germline CDR1 reads DFQATT; CDR2 reads SNEGSKA (reference sequence). As DNA, the CDR3 is TGCAGTGCTAGTAATGGACTAGCGGGGTACGAGCAGTACTTC. It translates to CSASNGLAGYEQYF.

This clone showed up just once. The chain employs TRBV28 and TRBJ2-1; 7 bases are a match to TRBD2. The V gene end was trimmed by 6 bases and the J gene end by 7 bases; junction bases not matched to a gene: 9. In germline, CDR1 is MDHEN, CDR2 SYDVKM. The CDR3 length is 14 residues. The CDR3, as DNA: TGTGCCAGCAGCCCCGCCGGAGCGGGAAATGAGCAGTTCTTC. Amino acid sequence: CASSPAGAGNEQFF.

The chain recombines TRBV4-1 with TRBJ2-2; 7 positions agree with TRBD1. Germline lookup yields CDR1 MGHRA and CDR2 YSYEKL. V trimming: 4 bases; J trimming: 4 bases; junction bases outside the gene matches: 6. The CDR3 spans 15 residues. As DNA, the CDR3 is TGCGCCAGCAGCCGTGATTACAGGGGCACCGGGGAGCTGTTTTTT. Translation: CASSRDYRGTGELFF.

This clone turned up a few times. The chain joins TRBV6-1 to TRBJ1-6, with 7 bases aligning to TRBD1. This CDR3 contains 17 residues. Looked up from germline, CDR1 is MNHNS and CDR2 is SASEGT. The V segment lost 4 bases and the J segment 3 bases; nucleotides outside the gene matches: 9. CDR3 sequence (DNA): TGTGCCAGCAGTGGTCAGGGACAGCTAAACTATAATTCACCCCTCCACTTT. Protein product: CASSGQGQLNYNSPLHF.

This clone was detected only a few times. The V call is TRBV19, the J call TRBJ1-1, with D tentatively TRBD1 (5 bases). From germline, CDR1 is LNHDA and CDR2 SQIVND (reference sequence). The CDR3 sequence is 14 residues long. V was trimmed by 3 bases and J by 4 bases, leaving 12 bases between them. The CDR3 sequence: CASSIRGALTEAFF. The CDR3 nucleotides are TGTGCCAGTAGTATTCGTGGGGCCCTCACTGAAGCTTTCTTT. Supplemented by reference TRBV19 and TRBJ1-1, the full variable domain reads DGGITQSPKYLFRKEGQNVTLSCEQNLNHDAMYWYRQDPGQGLRLIYYSQIVNDFQKGDIAEGYSVSREKKESFPLTVTSAQKNPTAFYLCASSIRGALTEAFFGQGTRLTVV.

The chain recombines TRBV28 with TRBJ1-5; a weak D match, TRBD1 (5 bases). The CDR3 is 13 residues long. The V end lost 6 bases, the J end lost 0 bases, and 6 bases lay between the germline ends. Germline V CDR1 and CDR2: MDHEN, SYDVKM. CDR3 nucleotides: TGTGCCAGCAGAGACAGTAGCAATCAGCCCCAGCATTTT. Amino acid sequence: CASRDSSNQPQHF.

This clone is a singleton in its sample. The CDR3 DNA reads TGTGCCAGCAGCTCCACCTGGGGCAGGGCGAACACTGAAGCTTTCTTT. This gives the protein CASSSTWGRANTEAFF. This sequence joins TRBV7-2 and TRBJ1-1; maybe TRBD1 (5 bases). The CDR3 runs 16 residues. Trimming stripped 4 bases from V and 1 base from J, with 16 bases between. The V gene's germline CDR1 is SGHTA and CDR2 FQGNSA.

The chain uses TRBV2 and TRBJ1-5, with TRBD1 matching 11 bases. The germline gives CDR1 SNHLY, CDR2 FYNNEI. V trimming: 5 bases; J trimming: 6 bases; junction bases outside the gene matches: 6. The CDR3 has 15 residues. The CDR3 DNA is TGTGCCAGCAGTTTCGGACAGGGGGCTGGTCAGCCCCAGCATTTT. Translation: CASSFGQGAGQPQHF. The entire variable domain, with the rest obtained from reference TRBV2 and TRBJ1-5, is as follows: EPEVTQTPSHQVTQMGQEVILRCVPISNHLYFYWYRQILGQKVEFLVSFYNNEISEKSEIFDDQFSVERPDGSNFTLKIRSTKLEDSAMYFCASSFGQGAGQPQHFGDGTRLSIL.

The rearrangement joins TRBV5-1 to TRBJ2-3, with D perhaps matching TRBD1 (5 bases). CDR1 and CDR2 from the germline V gene are SGHRS and YFSETQ. Trimming took off 0 bases at V and 4 bases at J, with 9 bases between the two ends. The CDR3 totals 14 residues. The DNA for the CDR3 is TGCGCCAGCAGCTTGGACAGGACCGCAGATACGCAGTATTTT. Translating it yields CASSLDRTADTQYF.

The chain couples TRBV3-1 (or the pseudogene TRBV3-2) to TRBJ2-2; 7 bases line up with TRBD2. Trimming at V came to 4 bases and at J to 3 bases, leaving 5 bases not matched to a gene. In germline, CDR1 is LGHDT, CDR2 YNNKEL (reference sequence). CDR3 length: 15 residues. The CDR3 DNA sequence: TGTGCCAGCAGCCGCAGCGGGGCCGACACCGGGGAGCTGTTTTTT. The encoded protein is CASSRSGADTGELFF.

The J gene is TRBJ1-2, the V gene TRBV11-2; no reliable D call. The CDR3 extends over 18 amino acids. V was cut by 5 bases and J by 3 bases, with 25 bases left in between. Germline V gives CDR1 SGHAT, CDR2 FQNNGV. The CDR3 loop is CASSGLTLGLSEDYGYTF. Written as DNA, the CDR3 is TGTGCCAGCAGCGGACTGACTTTGGGCCTCTCTGAAGACTATGGCTACACCTTC. The full variable domain, completed using reference TRBV11-2 and TRBJ1-2, is EAGVAQSPRYKIIEKRQSVAFWCNPISGHATLYWYQQILGQGPKLLIQFQNNGVVDDSQLPKDRFSAERLKGVDSTLKIQPAKLEDSAVYLCASSGLTLGLSEDYGYTFGSGTRLTVV.

V and J are TRBV2 and TRBJ2-2; D may be TRBD1 (6 bases). This CDR3 region has 14 residues. Per the germline V gene, CDR1 is SNHLY and CDR2 is FYNNEI. With 9 bases removed from V and 2 bases from J, the gap between germline ends came to 13 bases. The CDR3 DNA sequence: TGTGCCAGTAAGACAGGACGAAACACCGGGGAGCTGTTTTTT. It translates to CASKTGRNTGELFF.